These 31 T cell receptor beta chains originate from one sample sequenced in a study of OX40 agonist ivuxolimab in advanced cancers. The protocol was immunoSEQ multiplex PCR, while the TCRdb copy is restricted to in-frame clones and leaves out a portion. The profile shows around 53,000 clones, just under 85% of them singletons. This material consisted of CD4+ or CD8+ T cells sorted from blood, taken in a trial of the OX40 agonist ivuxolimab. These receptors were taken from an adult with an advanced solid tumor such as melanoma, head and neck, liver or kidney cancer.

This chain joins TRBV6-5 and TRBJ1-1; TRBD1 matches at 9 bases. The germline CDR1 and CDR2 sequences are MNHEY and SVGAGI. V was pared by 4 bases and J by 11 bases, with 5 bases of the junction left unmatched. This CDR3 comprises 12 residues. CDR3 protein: CASSWGQGKAFF. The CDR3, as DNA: TGTGCCAGCAGTTGGGGACAGGGTAAGGCTTTCTTT.

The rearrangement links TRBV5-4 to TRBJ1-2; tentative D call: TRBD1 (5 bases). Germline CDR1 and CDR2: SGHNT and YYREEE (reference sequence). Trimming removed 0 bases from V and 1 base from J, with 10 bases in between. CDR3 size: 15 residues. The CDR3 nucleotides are TGTGCCAGCAGCTTGGCCGGGGGGGGTAACTATGGCTACACCTTC. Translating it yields CASSLAGGGNYGYTF.

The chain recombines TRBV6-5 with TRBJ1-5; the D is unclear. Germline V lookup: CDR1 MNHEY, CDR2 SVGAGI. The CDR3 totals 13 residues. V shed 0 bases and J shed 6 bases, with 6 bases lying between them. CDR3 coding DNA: TGTGCCAGCAGTTACTCACACGGTCAGCCCCAGCATTTT. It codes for CASSYSHGQPQHF.

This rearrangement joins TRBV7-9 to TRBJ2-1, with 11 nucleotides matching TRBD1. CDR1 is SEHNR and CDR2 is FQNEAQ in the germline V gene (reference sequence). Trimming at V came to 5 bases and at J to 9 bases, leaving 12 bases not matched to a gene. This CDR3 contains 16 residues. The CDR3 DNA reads TGTGCCAGCAGCGAGTTCGGGACAGGGGGGCGAGGTGAGCAGTTCTTC. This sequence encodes CASSEFGTGGRGEQFF. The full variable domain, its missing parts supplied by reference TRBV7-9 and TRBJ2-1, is DTGVSQNPRHKITKRGQNVTFRCDPISEHNRLYWYRQTLGQGPEFLTYFQNEAQLEKSRLLSDRFSAERPKGSFSTLEIQRTEQGDSAMYLCASSEFGTGGRGEQFFGPGTRLTVL.

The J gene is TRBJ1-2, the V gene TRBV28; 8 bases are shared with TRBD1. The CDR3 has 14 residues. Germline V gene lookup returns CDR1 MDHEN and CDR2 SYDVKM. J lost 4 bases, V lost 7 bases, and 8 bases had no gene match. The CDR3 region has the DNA TGTGCCAGCACTCTAGCGGGACAGGTCTATGGCTACACCTTC. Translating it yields CASTLAGQVYGYTF.

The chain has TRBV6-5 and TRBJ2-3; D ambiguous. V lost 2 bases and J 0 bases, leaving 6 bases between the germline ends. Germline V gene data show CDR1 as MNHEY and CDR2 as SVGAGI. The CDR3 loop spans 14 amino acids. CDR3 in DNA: TGTGCCAGCAGTTACGGGTCTAGCACAGATACGCAGTATTTT. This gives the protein CASSYGSSTDTQYF.

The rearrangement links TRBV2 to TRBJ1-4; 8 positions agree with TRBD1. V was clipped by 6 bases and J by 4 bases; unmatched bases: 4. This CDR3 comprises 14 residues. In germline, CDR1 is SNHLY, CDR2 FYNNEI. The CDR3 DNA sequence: TGTGCCAGCAGAGACAGGGGAAATAATGAAAAACTGTTTTTT. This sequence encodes CASRDRGNNEKLFF.

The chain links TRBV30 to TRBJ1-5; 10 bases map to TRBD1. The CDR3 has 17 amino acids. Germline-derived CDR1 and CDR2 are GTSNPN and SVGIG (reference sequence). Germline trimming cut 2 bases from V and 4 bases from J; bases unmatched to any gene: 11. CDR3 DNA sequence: TGTGCCTGGAGTCGGGGCGACAGGGGGCAAGAGAATCAGCCCCAGCATTTT. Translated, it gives CAWSRGDRGQENQPQHF. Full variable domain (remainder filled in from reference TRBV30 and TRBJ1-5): SQTIHQWPATLVQPVGSPLSLECTVEGTSNPNLYWYRQAAGRGLQLLFYSVGIGQISSEVPQNLSASRPQDRQFILSSKKLLLSDSGFYLCAWSRGDRGQENQPQHFGDGTRLSIL.

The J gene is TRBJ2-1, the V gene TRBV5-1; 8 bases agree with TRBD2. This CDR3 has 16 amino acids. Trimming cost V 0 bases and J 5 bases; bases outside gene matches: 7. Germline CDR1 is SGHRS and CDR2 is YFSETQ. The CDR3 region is CASSLGAGGGDNEQFF. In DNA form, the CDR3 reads TGCGCCAGCAGCTTGGGGGCGGGGGGAGGGGACAATGAGCAGTTCTTC.

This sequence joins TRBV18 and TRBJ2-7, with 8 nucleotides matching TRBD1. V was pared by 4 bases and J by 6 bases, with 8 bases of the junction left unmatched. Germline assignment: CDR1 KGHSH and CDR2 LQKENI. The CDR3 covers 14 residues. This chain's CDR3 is CASSQSQTGGEQYF. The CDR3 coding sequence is TGTGCCAGCTCACAGAGCCAAACAGGGGGCGAGCAGTACTTC.

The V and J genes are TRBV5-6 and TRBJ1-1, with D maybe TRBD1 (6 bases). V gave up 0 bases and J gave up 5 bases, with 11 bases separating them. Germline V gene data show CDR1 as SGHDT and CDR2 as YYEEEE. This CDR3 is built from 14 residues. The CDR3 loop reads CASSLAQGITEAFF. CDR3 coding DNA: TGTGCCAGCAGCTTGGCCCAGGGGATTACTGAAGCTTTCTTT.

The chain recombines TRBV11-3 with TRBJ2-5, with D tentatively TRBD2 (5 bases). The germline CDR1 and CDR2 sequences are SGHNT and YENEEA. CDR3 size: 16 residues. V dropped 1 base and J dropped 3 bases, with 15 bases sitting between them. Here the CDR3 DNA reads TGTGCCAGCAGCTTAGGTCTACGGGAAAAGGAAGAGACCCAGTACTTC. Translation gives CASSLGLREKEETQYF.

CDR3 bases: TGTGCCAGCAGCTTAGTGGGTGGGACAGGGGGTAACACCGGGGAGCTGTTTTTT. Translated: CASSLVGGTGGNTGELFF. The chain combines TRBV7-2 with TRBJ2-2; 11 nucleotides match TRBD1. CDR1 and CDR2 from the germline V gene are SGHTA and FQGNSA. The CDR3 runs 18 residues. J was trimmed by 2 bases and V by 1 base; bases with no gene match: 6.

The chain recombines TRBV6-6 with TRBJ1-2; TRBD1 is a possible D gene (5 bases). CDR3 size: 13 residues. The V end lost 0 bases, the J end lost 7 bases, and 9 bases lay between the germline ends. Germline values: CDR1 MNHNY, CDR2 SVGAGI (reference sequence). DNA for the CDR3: TGTGCCAGCAGTTACTCCGCAGGGTTTGGCTACACCTTC. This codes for CASSYSAGFGYTF.

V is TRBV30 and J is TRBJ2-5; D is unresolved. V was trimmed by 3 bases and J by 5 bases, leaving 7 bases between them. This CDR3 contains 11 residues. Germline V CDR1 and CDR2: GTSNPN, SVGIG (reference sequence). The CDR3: CAWSNRETQYF. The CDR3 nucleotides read TGTGCCTGGAGCAATAGGGAGACCCAGTACTTC.

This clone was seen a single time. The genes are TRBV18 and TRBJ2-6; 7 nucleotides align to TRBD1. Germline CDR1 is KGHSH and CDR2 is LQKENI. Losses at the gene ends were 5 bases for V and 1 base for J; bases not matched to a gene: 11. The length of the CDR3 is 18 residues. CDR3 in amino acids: CASSIRQGQGSGANVLTF. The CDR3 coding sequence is TGTGCCAGCTCAATCAGACAGGGCCAAGGGTCTGGGGCCAACGTCCTGACTTTC.

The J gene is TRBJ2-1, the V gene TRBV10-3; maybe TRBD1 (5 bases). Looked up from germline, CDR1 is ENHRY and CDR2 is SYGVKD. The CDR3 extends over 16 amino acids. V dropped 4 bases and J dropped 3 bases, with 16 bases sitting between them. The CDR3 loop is CAISGAVQGSYNEQFF. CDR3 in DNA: TGTGCCATCAGTGGGGCAGTGCAGGGTAGCTACAATGAGCAGTTCTTC.

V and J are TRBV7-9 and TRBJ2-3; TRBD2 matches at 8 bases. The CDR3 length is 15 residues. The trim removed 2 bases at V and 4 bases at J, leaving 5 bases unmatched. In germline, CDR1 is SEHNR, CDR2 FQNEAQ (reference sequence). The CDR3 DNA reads TGTGCCAGCAGCTTATCCGGGGGGGCGGCAGATACGCAGTATTTT. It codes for CASSLSGGAADTQYF. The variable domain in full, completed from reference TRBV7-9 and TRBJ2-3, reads DTGVSQNPRHKITKRGQNVTFRCDPISEHNRLYWYRQTLGQGPEFLTYFQNEAQLEKSRLLSDRFSAERPKGSFSTLEIQRTEQGDSAMYLCASSLSGGAADTQYFGPGTRLTVL.

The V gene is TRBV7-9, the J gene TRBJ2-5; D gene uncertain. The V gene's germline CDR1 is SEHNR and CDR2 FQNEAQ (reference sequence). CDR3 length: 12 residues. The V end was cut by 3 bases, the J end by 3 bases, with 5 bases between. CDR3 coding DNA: TGTGCCAGCAGCTTTAATGAAGAGACCCAGTACTTC. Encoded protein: CASSFNEETQYF.

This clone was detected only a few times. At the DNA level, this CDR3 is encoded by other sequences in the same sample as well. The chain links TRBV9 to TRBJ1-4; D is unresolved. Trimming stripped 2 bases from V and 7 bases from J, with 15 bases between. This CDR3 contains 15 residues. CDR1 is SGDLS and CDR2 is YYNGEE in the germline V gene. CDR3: CASSVEPGPGEKLFF. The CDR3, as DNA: TGTGCCAGCAGCGTCGAACCGGGCCCAGGTGAAAAACTGTTTTTT. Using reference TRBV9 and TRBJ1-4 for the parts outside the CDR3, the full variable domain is DSGVTQTPKHLITATGQRVTLRCSPRSGDLSVYWYQQSLDQGLQFLIQYYNGEERAKGNILERFSAQQFPDLHSELNLSSLELGDSALYFCASSVEPGPGEKLFFGSGTQLSVL.

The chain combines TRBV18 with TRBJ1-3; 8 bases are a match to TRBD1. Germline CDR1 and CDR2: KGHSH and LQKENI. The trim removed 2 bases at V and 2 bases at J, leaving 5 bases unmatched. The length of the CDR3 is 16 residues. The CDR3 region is CASSPAQGVAGNTIYF. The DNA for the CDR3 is TGTGCCAGCTCACCAGCACAGGGGGTTGCTGGAAACACCATATATTTT.

CDR3 loop: CASSSGLAELNEQFF. DNA for the CDR3: TGTGCCAGCAGCTCCGGACTAGCGGAGCTCAATGAGCAGTTCTTC. The rearrangement links TRBV7-9 to TRBJ2-1, with TRBD2 matching over 10 bases. V lost 4 bases to trimming and J lost 6 bases; unmatched junction nucleotides: 6. This CDR3 region has 15 residues. The germline V gene encodes CDR1 SEHNR and CDR2 FQNEAQ (reference sequence).

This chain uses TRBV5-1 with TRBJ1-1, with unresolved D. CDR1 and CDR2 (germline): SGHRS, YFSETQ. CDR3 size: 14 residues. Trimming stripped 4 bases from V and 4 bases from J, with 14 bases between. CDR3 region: CASSENAKGTEAFF. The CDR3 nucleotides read TGCGCCAGCAGCGAAAATGCGAAGGGCACTGAAGCTTTCTTT.

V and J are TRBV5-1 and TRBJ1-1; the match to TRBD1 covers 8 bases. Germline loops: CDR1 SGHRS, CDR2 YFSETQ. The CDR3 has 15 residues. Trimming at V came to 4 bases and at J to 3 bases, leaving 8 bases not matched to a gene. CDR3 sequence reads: CASSPIQGGDTEAFF. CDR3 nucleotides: TGCGCCAGCAGCCCCATACAGGGGGGGGACACTGAAGCTTTCTTT.

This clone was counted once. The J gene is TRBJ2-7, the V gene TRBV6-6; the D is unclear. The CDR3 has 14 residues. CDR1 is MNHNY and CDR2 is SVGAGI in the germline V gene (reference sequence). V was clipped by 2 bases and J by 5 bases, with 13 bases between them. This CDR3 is CASSYVGPPDEQYF. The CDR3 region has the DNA TGTGCCAGCAGTTACGTAGGACCTCCGGACGAGCAGTACTTC.

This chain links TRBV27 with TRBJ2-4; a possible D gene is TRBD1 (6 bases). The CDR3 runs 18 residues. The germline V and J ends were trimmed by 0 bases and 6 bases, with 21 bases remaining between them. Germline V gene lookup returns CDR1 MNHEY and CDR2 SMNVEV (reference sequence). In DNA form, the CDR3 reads TGTGCCAGCAGTTTATCACCCACACAGGGCCGAACTATAAACATTCAGTACTTC. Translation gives CASSLSPTQGRTINIQYF.

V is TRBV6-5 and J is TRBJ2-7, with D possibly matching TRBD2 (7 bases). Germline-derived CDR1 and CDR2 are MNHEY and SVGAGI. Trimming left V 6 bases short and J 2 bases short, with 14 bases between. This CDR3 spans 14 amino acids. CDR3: CASRERGGTYEQYF. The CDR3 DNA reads TGTGCCAGCAGAGAGAGGGGGGGTACCTACGAGCAGTACTTC.

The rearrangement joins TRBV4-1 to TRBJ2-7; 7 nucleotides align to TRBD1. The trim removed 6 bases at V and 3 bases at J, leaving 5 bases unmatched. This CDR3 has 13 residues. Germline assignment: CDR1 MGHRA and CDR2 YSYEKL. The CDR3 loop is CASRRTGDYEQYF. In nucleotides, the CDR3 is TGCGCCAGCAGGCGAACAGGGGACTACGAGCAGTACTTC.

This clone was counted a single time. CDR3 in amino acids: CASSIEHMSGQGRYEQYF. The CDR3 nucleotides read TGTGCCAGTAGTATAGAGCATATGTCGGGACAGGGTCGCTACGAGCAGTACTTC. The chain carries TRBV19 and TRBJ2-7; 9 positions match TRBD1. The CDR3 loop spans 18 amino acids. V lost 0 bases to trimming and J lost 3 bases; unmatched junction nucleotides: 12. CDR1 and CDR2 (germline): LNHDA, SQIVND (reference sequence). The full variable domain, with the rest looked up from reference TRBV19 and TRBJ2-7, is DGGITQSPKYLFRKEGQNVTLSCEQNLNHDAMYWYRQDPGQGLRLIYYSQIVNDFQKGDIAEGYSVSREKKESFPLTVTSAQKNPTAFYLCASSIEHMSGQGRYEQYFGPGTRLTVT.

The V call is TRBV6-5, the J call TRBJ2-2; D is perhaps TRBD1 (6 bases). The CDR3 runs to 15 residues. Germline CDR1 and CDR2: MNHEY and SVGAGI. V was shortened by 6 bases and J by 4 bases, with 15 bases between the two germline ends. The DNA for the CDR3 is TGTGCCAGCAGAAGGTCCGGGACACCCACCGGGGAGCTGTTTTTT. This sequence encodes CASRRSGTPTGELFF.

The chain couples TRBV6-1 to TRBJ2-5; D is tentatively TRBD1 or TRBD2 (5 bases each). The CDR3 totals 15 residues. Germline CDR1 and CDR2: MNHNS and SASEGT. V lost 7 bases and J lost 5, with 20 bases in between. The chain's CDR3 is CASTRSWGIGETQYF. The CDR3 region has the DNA TGTGCCAGCACCCGAAGTTGGGGGATTGGGGAGACCCAGTACTTC.